This TCR beta chain was sequenced for a study of blood T cells in healthy people across ages. For the study at large: Template switching recovered approximately one barcoded beta molecule for every two T cells. The study, taken as a whole, reports: TCR beta diversity per million T cells fell roughly linearly with age.

Sample-barcoded 5' priming and a J-beta primer mix drove a second PCR of roughly 6 to 12 cycles. A single record per CDR3 protein comes from TCRdb applying MiXCR to the 5' RACE reads. This table has 850,000 to 1,100,000 distinct CDR3 sequences, 35% to 40% appearing once. There are a few counts of this clonotype. As yet, its antigen is unknown. V dropped 6 bases and J dropped 5 bases, with 20 bases sitting between them. The CDR3 has 15 amino acids. The V gene's germline CDR1 is SQVTM and CDR2 ANQGSEA. Each donor supplied approximately 10 milliliters of peripheral blood. The chain carries TRBV29-1 and TRBJ2-1; D is undetermined. Input material: blood. This TCR was sampled from a man aged 18 to 35 in good health. The CDR3, as DNA: TGCAGCGTCCCTCCTCGTGGAATTTCCCACAATGAGCAGTTCTTC. Its translation: CSVPPRGISHNEQFF.